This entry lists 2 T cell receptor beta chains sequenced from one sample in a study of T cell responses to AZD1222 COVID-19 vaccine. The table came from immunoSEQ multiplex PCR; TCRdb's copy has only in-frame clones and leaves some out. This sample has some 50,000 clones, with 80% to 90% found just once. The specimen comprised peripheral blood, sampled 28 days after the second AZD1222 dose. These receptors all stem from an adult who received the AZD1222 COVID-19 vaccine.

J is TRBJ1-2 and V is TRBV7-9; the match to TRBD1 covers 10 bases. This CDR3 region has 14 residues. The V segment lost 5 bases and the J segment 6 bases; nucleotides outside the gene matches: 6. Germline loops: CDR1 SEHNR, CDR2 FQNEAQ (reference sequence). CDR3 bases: TGTGCCAGCAGCCGACAGGGGGCGCCCAATGGCTACACCTTC. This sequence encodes CASSRQGAPNGYTF.

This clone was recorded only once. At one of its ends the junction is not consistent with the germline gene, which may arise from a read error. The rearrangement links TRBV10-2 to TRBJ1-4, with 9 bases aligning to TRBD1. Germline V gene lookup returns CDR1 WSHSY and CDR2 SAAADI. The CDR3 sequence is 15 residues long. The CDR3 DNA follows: TGCGCCTGCAGAAGATCCGGGACAGGGTATGAAAAACTGTTTTTT. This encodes CACRRSGTGYEKLFF.